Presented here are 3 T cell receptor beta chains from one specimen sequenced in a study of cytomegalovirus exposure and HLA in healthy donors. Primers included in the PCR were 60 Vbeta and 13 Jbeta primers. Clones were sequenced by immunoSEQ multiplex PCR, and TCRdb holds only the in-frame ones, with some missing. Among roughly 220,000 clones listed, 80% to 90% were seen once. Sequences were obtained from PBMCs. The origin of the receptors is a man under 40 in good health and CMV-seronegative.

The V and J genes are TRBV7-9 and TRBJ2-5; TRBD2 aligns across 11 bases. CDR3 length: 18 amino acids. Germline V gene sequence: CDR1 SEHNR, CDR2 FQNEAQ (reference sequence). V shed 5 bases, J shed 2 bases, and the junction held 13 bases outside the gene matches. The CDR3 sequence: CASSPRLAGGLIQETQYF. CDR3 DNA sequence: TGTGCCAGCAGCCCCCGTCTAGCGGGGGGCCTTATACAAGAGACCCAGTACTTC.

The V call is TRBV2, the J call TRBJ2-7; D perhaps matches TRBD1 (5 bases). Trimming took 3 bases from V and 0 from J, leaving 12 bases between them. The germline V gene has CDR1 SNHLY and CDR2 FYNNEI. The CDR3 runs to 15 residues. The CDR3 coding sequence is TGTGCCAGCAGTGACCCCGCGACAGCCTCCTACGAGCAGTACTTC. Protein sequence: CASSDPATASYEQYF.

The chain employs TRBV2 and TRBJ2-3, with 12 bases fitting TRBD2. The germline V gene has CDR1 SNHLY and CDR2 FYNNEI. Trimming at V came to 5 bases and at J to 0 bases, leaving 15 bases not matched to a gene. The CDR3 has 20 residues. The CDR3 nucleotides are TGTGCCAGCAGTTTTCGACTAGCGGGGGCAATAAGACCAAGCACAGATACGCAGTATTTT. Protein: CASSFRLAGAIRPSTDTQYF.